What follows are 13 T cell receptor beta chains derived from one specimen sequenced in a study of Graves' ophthalmopathy and Graves' hyperthyroidism. RNA transcripts served as template for amplifying TCR beta CDR3 sequences. RT-PCR was first run with HTBI primers, then multiplex PCR in a second round. TCRdb redid the calling of the multiplex PCR reads with MiXCR, one entry per CDR3 protein. In the table there are around 1,200,000 distinct CDR3 sequences, 35% to 45% of which are singletons. Material for sequencing was peripheral blood or thyroid tissue (not recorded which). All receptors come from an adult man with Graves' hyperthyroidism.

This clonotype came up a few times. This rearrangement joins TRBV11-2 to TRBJ2-7, with unresolved D. There are 14 residues in the CDR3. Deletions cut 2 bases from V and 2 bases from J, with 10 bases between. Looked up from germline, CDR1 is SGHAT and CDR2 is FQNNGV. The CDR3 bases are TGTGCCAGCAGCTTATCAACCAGAACCTACGAGCAGTACTTC. Residues: CASSLSTRTYEQYF.

This chain links TRBV2 with TRBJ1-1; D gene ambiguous. Germline V gene data show CDR1 as SNHLY and CDR2 as FYNNEI. Trimming left V 8 bases short and J 4 bases short, with 17 bases between. The CDR3 is 14 amino acids. DNA for the CDR3: TGTGCCAGCGGAGCGGGGAATATGAGCACTGAAGCTTTCTTT. It yields the protein CASGAGNMSTEAFF.

The gene calls are TRBV30 and TRBJ2-7; 7 nucleotides line up with TRBD1. The CDR3 is made up of 13 amino acids. The trim removed 5 bases at V and 4 bases at J, leaving 8 bases unmatched. From germline, CDR1 is GTSNPN and CDR2 SVGIG (reference sequence). CDR3 DNA: TGTGCCTGGGAACCGGGACAGACGTACGAGCAGTACTTC. Translated, it gives CAWEPGQTYEQYF.

The chain joins TRBV25-1 to TRBJ2-7; 12 bases are shared with TRBD1. CDR1 and CDR2 from the germline V gene are MGHDK and SYGVNS. This CDR3 is 15 amino acids long. Trimming cost V 6 bases and J 6 bases; bases outside gene matches: 9. The CDR3 DNA sequence: TGTGCCAGCAGCTCAGGGACAGGGGGCCTGGGCGAGCAGTACTTC. Encoded protein: CASSSGTGGLGEQYF.

The chain joins TRBV9 to TRBJ1-2; no clear D gene. Deletions cut 0 bases from V and 7 bases from J, with 10 bases between. The germline CDR1 and CDR2 sequences are SGDLS and YYNGEE. The CDR3 is made up of 13 amino acids. CDR3 DNA sequence: TGTGCCAGCAGCGTAGCTTCTTGGGGTGGCTACACCTTC. Translation gives CASSVASWGGYTF.

The J gene is TRBJ1-5, the V gene TRBV29-1; D remains ambiguous. The CDR3 runs to 14 residues. Germline V lookup: CDR1 SQVTM, CDR2 ANQGSEA. V shed 0 bases and J shed 5 bases, with 11 bases lying between them. Written as DNA, the CDR3 is TGCAGCGTTGAAGATCGGGGTTTTGATCAGCCCCAGCATTTT. Translating it yields CSVEDRGFDQPQHF.

In its sample, this clonotype was seen a few times. This chain joins TRBV10-3 and TRBJ2-7; the match to TRBD1 covers 8 bases. The CDR3 spans 13 residues. Germline V gene data show CDR1 as ENHRY and CDR2 as SYGVKD. V shed 3 bases and J 5 bases; nucleotides not matched to a gene: 3. For the CDR3, the DNA is TGTGCCATCAGTGAAGGACAGGGTAACGAGCAGTACTTC. This gives the protein CAISEGQGNEQYF.

The chain has TRBV7-3 and TRBJ2-5; weak D call: TRBD1 (5 bases). The CDR3 runs 15 residues. Germline loops: CDR1 SGHTA, CDR2 FQGTGA. Trimming left V 5 bases short and J 4 bases short, with 17 bases between. The CDR3 here is CASSPNPGIGETQYF. The DNA of the CDR3 is TGTGCCAGCAGCCCAAACCCAGGGATCGGAGAGACCCAGTACTTC. Looking up the rest from reference TRBV7-3 and TRBJ2-5 gives the full variable domain: GAGVSQTPSNKVTEKGKYVELRCDPISGHTALYWYRQSLGQGPEFLIYFQGTGAADDSGLPNDRFFAVRPEGSVSTLKIQRTERGDSAVYLCASSPNPGIGETQYFGPGTRLLVL.

This clonotype has only a few counts. J is TRBJ2-2 and V is TRBV6-4; no clear D. The CDR3 length is 14 residues. CDR1 is MRHNA, CDR2 SNTAGT, per germline. Trimming cost V 6 bases and J 3 bases, with 11 bases left between them. The CDR3 region has the DNA TGTGCCAGCAGCGCCTTGGACGACACCGGGGAGCTGTTTTTT. Protein: CASSALDDTGELFF.

V is TRBV5-6 and J is TRBJ1-3; D uncertain. V was shortened by 7 bases and J by 11 bases, with 13 bases between the two germline ends. The CDR3 is 11 residues long. CDR1 SGHDT and CDR2 YYEEEE come from the germline V gene. The CDR3 DNA follows: TGTGCCAGCGGACTGGGCGACGCCATATATTTT. Protein: CASGLGDAIYF.

The chain couples TRBV9 to TRBJ1-6; D is unresolved. V lost 0 bases to trimming and J lost 0 bases, with 13 bases between them. Germline CDR1 is SGDLS and CDR2 is YYNGEE. The CDR3 covers 18 residues. The CDR3 sequence is CASSVVPGESSYNSPLHF. The CDR3 nucleotides are TGTGCCAGCAGCGTAGTCCCCGGAGAGAGCTCCTATAATTCACCCCTCCACTTT.

In its sample, this clonotype was seen many times. The chain combines TRBV5-1 with TRBJ1-6; D is possibly TRBD1 (6 bases). The ends were cut back, 4 bases at V and 10 bases at J, with 18 bases in the middle. The CDR3 has 15 residues. Germline CDR1 and CDR2: SGHRS and YFSETQ. The CDR3 spells CASSPNRGRESPLHF. The CDR3 region has the DNA TGCGCCAGCAGCCCAAATCGGGGGCGCGAATCACCCCTCCACTTT.

This clonotype showed up many times. The gene calls are TRBV7-9 and TRBJ1-5; no definite D call. Germline values: CDR1 SEHNR, CDR2 FQNEAQ (reference sequence). V lost 5 bases and J 1 base, leaving 9 bases between the germline ends. CDR3 size: 14 residues. CDR3 DNA sequence: TGTGCCAGCAGCCCGGAAGGGAGCAATCAGCCCCAGCATTTT. This gives the protein CASSPEGSNQPQHF. The whole variable domain, filled in from reference TRBV7-9 and TRBJ1-5, reads DTGVSQNPRHKITKRGQNVTFRCDPISEHNRLYWYRQTLGQGPEFLTYFQNEAQLEKSRLLSDRFSAERPKGSFSTLEIQRTEQGDSAMYLCASSPEGSNQPQHFGDGTRLSIL.